The 2 T cell receptor beta chains in this list originate from one sample, sequenced in a study of CD8 T cells in Susac syndrome. cDNA came from 0.5 to 1 ug RNA primed by random hexamers. TCRdb independently ran MiXCR on the immunoSEQ multiplex PCR reads; one entry per CDR3 protein. Here the sample spans more than 130,000 distinct CDR3 sequences, approximately 95% being singletons. Sequencing was done on a sample of CD8+ T cells from PBMCs. The origin of the receptors is a human donor in good health.

This rearrangement joins TRBV4-2 to TRBJ2-7, with no clear D. CDR1 is LGHNA and CDR2 is YNFKEQ in the germline V gene. This CDR3 contains 14 residues. Trimming took 3 bases from V and 5 from J, leaving 14 bases between them. As DNA, the CDR3 is TGTGCCAGCAGCCAGGAGTCATCTACCCACGAGCAGTACTTC. Amino acids: CASSQESSTHEQYF.

V and J are TRBV3-1 and TRBJ2-2; D remains unclear. Looked up from germline, CDR1 is LGHDT and CDR2 is YNNKEL (reference sequence). The CDR3 is made up of 11 amino acids. V lost 3 bases, J lost 9 bases, and 5 bases lay in between. The CDR3 sequence is CASSHIRELFF. The CDR3 bases are TGTGCCAGCAGCCATATAAGGGAGCTGTTTTTT.